Following are 32 T cell receptor beta chains from one sample sequenced in a study of brain T cells in children with intractable seizures. Described time point: blood from clinic visit 5 months post-surgery; TSC patient then seizure free. Assay: immunoSEQ multiplex PCR; the TCRdb copy retains only in-frame clones and omits some. Here the sample spans hundreds of thousands of clones, more than 85% being singletons. Sequences were derived from peripheral blood, sampled less than 6 months after surgery. These receptors were obtained from a boy younger than two with tuberous sclerosis and intractable seizures.

This sequence joins TRBV29-1 and TRBJ1-1, with a possible D match to TRBD1 (5 bases). Germline assignment: CDR1 SQVTM and CDR2 ANQGSEA. CDR3 length: 13 amino acids. With 5 bases removed from V and 1 base from J, the gap between germline ends came to 11 bases. The CDR3 DNA reads as TGCAGCGTTATTGACAGCTCGAACACTGAAGCTTTCTTT. This sequence encodes CSVIDSSNTEAFF.

V gene TRBV10-3 combines with J gene TRBJ2-3; tentative D call: TRBD2 (6 bases). V lost 6 bases to trimming and J lost 3 bases, with 10 bases between them. The CDR3 covers 13 residues. Per germline, CDR1 ENHRY and CDR2 SYGVKD. The chain's CDR3 is CAISRELTDTQYF. The CDR3 bases are TGTGCCATCAGCCGGGAGCTAACAGATACGCAGTATTTT.

The chain has TRBV4-1 and TRBJ2-2, with no clear D. CDR1 and CDR2 (germline): MGHRA, YSYEKL. The V gene lost 1 base and the J gene lost 0 bases, with 9 bases spanning the gap. The CDR3 runs 16 residues. The CDR3 is CASSQAGRPNTGELFF. Here the CDR3 DNA reads TGCGCCAGCAGCCAAGCGGGTAGGCCGAACACCGGGGAGCTGTTTTTT.

The chain recombines TRBV4-1 with TRBJ1-1; D is uncertain. Germline CDR1 and CDR2: MGHRA and YSYEKL. This CDR3 has 15 residues. With 0 bases removed from V and 7 bases from J, the gap between germline ends came to 15 bases. DNA for the CDR3: TGCGCCAGCAGCCAAGAAGACGCCGAGATACATGAAGCTTTCTTT. Amino acid sequence: CASSQEDAEIHEAFF.

This CDR3 reads CASSLLGQGDYEQYF. DNA for the CDR3: TGTGCCAGCAGCTTGTTGGGACAGGGTGACTACGAGCAGTACTTC. The chain recombines TRBV5-6 with TRBJ2-7; TRBD1 aligns across 9 bases. This CDR3 has 15 residues. Germline V gene lookup returns CDR1 SGHDT and CDR2 YYEEEE. The V segment lost 1 base and the J segment 3 bases; nucleotides outside the gene matches: 5. The variable domain in full, completed from reference TRBV5-6 and TRBJ2-7, reads DAGVTQSPTHLIKTRGQQVTLRCSPKSGHDTVSWYQQALGQGPQFIFQYYEEEERQRGNFPDRFSGHQFPNYSSELNVNALLLGDSALYLCASSLLGQGDYEQYFGPGTRLTVT.

This rearrangement joins TRBV27 to TRBJ1-2, with 7 bases matching TRBD1. Per the germline V gene, CDR1 is MNHEY and CDR2 is SMNVEV (reference sequence). The J segment lost 7 bases and the V segment lost 2 bases, leaving 4 bases of the junction unmatched. The CDR3 length is 13 residues. The CDR3 sequence is CASSLRAGGGYTF. CDR3 nucleotide sequence: TGTGCCAGCAGTTTACGGGCAGGGGGTGGCTACACCTTC.

This chain uses TRBV25-1 with TRBJ2-3; D unresolved. The CDR3 extends over 14 amino acids. Trimming stripped 4 bases from V and 2 bases from J, with 10 bases between. Germline CDR1 MGHDK, CDR2 SYGVNS. The DNA of the CDR3 is TGTGCCAGCAGTGCAGCGCCGCTCACAGATACGCAGTATTTT. Residues: CASSAAPLTDTQYF.

A few counts support this clone. The chain recombines TRBV3-1 (or the pseudogene TRBV3-2) with TRBJ1-1; 8 bases align to TRBD1. CDR1 is LGHDT and CDR2 is YNNKEL in the germline V gene (reference sequence). The trim removed 2 bases at V and 1 base at J, leaving 3 bases unmatched. This CDR3 has 15 amino acids. CDR3 sequence: CASSQSDRGNTEAFF. CDR3 bases: TGTGCCAGCAGCCAAAGCGACAGGGGGAACACTGAAGCTTTCTTT.

J is TRBJ1-1 and V is TRBV25-1; perhaps TRBD1 as D (5 bases). Germline CDR1 reads MGHDK; CDR2 reads SYGVNS. V was shortened by 4 bases and J by 4 bases, with 19 bases between the two germline ends. The CDR3 sequence is 16 residues long. DNA of the CDR3: TGTGCCAGCAGTGGAGAAACAGGTTTTTACTCCACTGAAGCTTTCTTT. It codes for CASSGETGFYSTEAFF.

This rearrangement joins TRBV25-1 to TRBJ1-4, with D possibly TRBD1 on 5 matching bases. Between the trimmed V and J ends, which lost 7 bases and 7 bases, there was a span of 19 bases. This CDR3 has 15 residues. From germline, CDR1 is MGHDK and CDR2 SYGVNS. This chain's CDR3 is CASTGITAGGEKLFF. The CDR3 DNA reads as TGTGCCAGCACAGGAATAACAGCGGGGGGTGAAAAACTGTTTTTT.

In DNA form, the CDR3 reads TGTGCCAGCAGTGAAAGCGTCGGGGGGAACACTGAAGCTTTCTTT. The encoded protein is CASSESVGGNTEAFF. This chain connects TRBV25-1 to TRBJ1-1, with D maybe TRBD1 (5 bases). This CDR3 is built from 15 residues. The germline V and J ends were trimmed by 2 bases and 1 base, with 11 bases remaining between them. Germline CDR1 MGHDK, CDR2 SYGVNS.

J is TRBJ2-3 and V is TRBV7-2; 9 positions match TRBD2. Trimming took 2 bases from V and 4 from J; bases not matched to a gene: 10. Germline lookup yields CDR1 SGHTA and CDR2 FQGNSA. The CDR3 has 17 amino acids. The CDR3 spells CASSLLASGVEPDTQYF. The CDR3 nucleotides read TGTGCCAGCAGCTTATTGGCTAGCGGGGTAGAGCCAGATACGCAGTATTTT.

The V call is TRBV7-9, the J call TRBJ2-3; TRBD1 agrees at 10 bases. Trimming cost V 1 base and J 5 bases; bases outside gene matches: 3. Germline V gene data show CDR1 as SEHNR and CDR2 as FQNEAQ (reference sequence). The CDR3 runs to 15 residues. This chain's CDR3 is CASSLGQGAGDTQYF. In nucleotides, the CDR3 is TGTGCCAGCAGCTTAGGACAGGGGGCAGGAGATACGCAGTATTTT.

This chain links TRBV15 with TRBJ1-2; D is undetermined. V was pared by 6 bases and J by 7 bases, with 15 bases between. The germline V gene encodes CDR1 LNHNV and CDR2 YYDKDF (reference sequence). The CDR3 loop spans 13 amino acids. CDR3 coding DNA: TGTGCCACCAGGTGGGCCGAAGATGTTGGCTACACCTTC. Translation: CATRWAEDVGYTF.

J is TRBJ2-1 and V is TRBV6-1; D is unclear. The CDR3 has 16 amino acids. Germline values: CDR1 MNHNS, CDR2 SASEGT. Trimming removed 4 bases from V and 0 bases from J, with 13 bases in between. The CDR3 reads CASSVRWQVSYNEQFF. DNA of the CDR3: TGTGCCAGCAGTGTAAGATGGCAGGTCTCCTACAATGAGCAGTTCTTC.

This chain connects TRBV19 to TRBJ1-2, with TRBD1 as a possible D gene (6 bases). Germline values: CDR1 LNHDA, CDR2 SQIVND (reference sequence). The V gene lost 1 base and the J gene lost 13 bases, with 22 bases spanning the gap. The CDR3 loop spans 15 amino acids. In nucleotides, the CDR3 is TGTGCCAGTAGTATAGGTTGGGGTGGGGGCCAAGGCCCCACCTTC. It specifies CASSIGWGGGQGPTF.

The gene calls are TRBV7-2 and TRBJ2-3, with D unclear. V was trimmed by 0 bases and J by 0 bases, leaving 7 bases between them. Germline V gene lookup returns CDR1 SGHTA and CDR2 FQGNSA. The CDR3 is 15 residues long. CDR3 in amino acids: CASSLALFSTDTQYF. As DNA, the CDR3 is TGTGCCAGCAGCTTAGCGCTTTTTAGCACAGATACGCAGTATTTT.

This CDR3 reads CSVVRQGHEQYF. The CDR3 DNA sequence: TGCAGCGTTGTACGACAGGGGCACGAGCAGTACTTC. V is TRBV29-1 and J is TRBJ2-7; 8 nucleotides match TRBD1. Germline values: CDR1 SQVTM, CDR2 ANQGSEA. The trim removed 4 bases at V and 5 bases at J, leaving 4 bases unmatched. The CDR3 has 12 amino acids.

This chain uses TRBV11-2 with TRBJ2-7; D not resolved. The CDR3 runs 13 residues. V was cut by 0 bases and J by 6 bases, with 9 bases left in between. Germline assignment: CDR1 SGHAT and CDR2 FQNNGV. The CDR3 DNA reads TGTGCCAGCAGCTTAGATTTGGTACGCGAGCAGTACTTC. This sequence encodes CASSLDLVREQYF.

This clone was recorded only once. This sequence joins TRBV19 and TRBJ2-1; 13 bases are shared with TRBD2. Looked up from germline, CDR1 is LNHDA and CDR2 is SQIVND (reference sequence). CDR3 length equals 16 residues. Germline trimming cut 7 bases from V and 4 bases from J; bases unmatched to any gene: 7. The CDR3, as DNA: TGTGCCAGTACTCGGACTAGCGGGAGTAGGTACAATGAGCAGTTCTTC. Protein: CASTRTSGSRYNEQFF.

The chain links TRBV2 to TRBJ2-2; D gene uncertain. The CDR3 runs 13 residues. Trimming stripped 3 bases from V and 1 base from J, with 3 bases between. Germline CDR1 is SNHLY and CDR2 is FYNNEI. The CDR3 DNA is TGTGCCAGCAGTGACGGGAACACCGGGGAGCTGTTTTTT. Translation gives CASSDGNTGELFF. Filled out from reference TRBV2 and TRBJ2-2, the complete variable domain reads EPEVTQTPSHQVTQMGQEVILRCVPISNHLYFYWYRQILGQKVEFLVSFYNNEISEKSEIFDDQFSVERPDGSNFTLKIRSTKLEDSAMYFCASSDGNTGELFFGEGSRLTVL.

The chain couples TRBV9 to TRBJ1-3; D not certain. The V gene lost 0 bases and the J gene lost 2 bases, with 15 bases spanning the gap. CDR3 length: 17 amino acids. The germline gives CDR1 SGDLS, CDR2 YYNGEE. The CDR3 DNA sequence: TGTGCCAGCAGCGTAGTCGGAACAGCCGGGCCTGGAAACACCATATATTTT. The encoded protein is CASSVVGTAGPGNTIYF.

The chain has TRBV7-2 and TRBJ2-3, with a possible D match to TRBD2 (6 bases). Germline assignment: CDR1 SGHTA and CDR2 FQGNSA. This CDR3 region has 16 residues. Trimming removed 3 bases at V and 0 bases at J, with 13 bases between. In DNA, the CDR3 is TGTGCCAGCAGCTTTTTTGCGGGGACTAGCACAGATACGCAGTATTTT. Translated, it gives CASSFFAGTSTDTQYF.

V is TRBV7-6 and J is TRBJ2-1; D unclear. The CDR3 is 16 amino acids. Trimming cost V 1 base and J 4 bases, with 14 bases left between them. From germline, CDR1 is SGHVS and CDR2 FNYEAQ. CDR3 residues: CASSLGVVVSYNEQFF. The CDR3 region has the DNA TGTGCCAGCAGCTTAGGGGTGGTCGTTTCGTACAATGAGCAGTTCTTC. Combining the CDR3 with reference TRBV7-6 and TRBJ2-1 gives the whole variable domain GAGVSQSPRYKVTKRGQDVALRCDPISGHVSLYWYRQALGQGPEFLTYFNYEAQQDKSGLPNDRFSAERPEGSISTLTIQRTEQRDSAMYRCASSLGVVVSYNEQFFGPGTRLTVL.

The chain recombines TRBV2 with TRBJ1-2, with D perhaps TRBD1 (5 bases). The CDR3 runs to 12 residues. V lost 6 bases, J lost 3 bases, and 8 bases lay in between. Germline V gene lookup returns CDR1 SNHLY and CDR2 FYNNEI. Here the CDR3 reads CASRGVDYGYTF. CDR3 nucleotides: TGTGCCAGCAGGGGGGTGGACTATGGCTACACCTTC. Using reference TRBV2 and TRBJ1-2 for the parts outside the CDR3, the full variable domain is EPEVTQTPSHQVTQMGQEVILRCVPISNHLYFYWYRQILGQKVEFLVSFYNNEISEKSEIFDDQFSVERPDGSNFTLKIRSTKLEDSAMYFCASRGVDYGYTFGSGTRLTVV.

The gene calls are TRBV12-3 or TRBV12-4 and TRBJ2-2; D call uncertain. V was clipped by 6 bases and J by 6 bases, with 11 bases between them. The CDR3 spans 13 residues. The CDR3: CASRVIFSGELFF. In DNA form, the CDR3 reads TGTGCCAGCAGGGTGATATTTTCCGGGGAGCTGTTTTTT.

This rearrangement joins TRBV4-2 to TRBJ2-1; 7 nucleotides line up with TRBD2. The length of the CDR3 is 16 residues. V lost 2 bases, J lost 6 bases, and 10 bases stayed unmatched. CDR1 and CDR2 (germline): LGHNA, YNFKEQ. The CDR3 region is CASSQPHPLAFNEQFF. CDR3 sequence (DNA): TGTGCCAGCAGCCAACCCCACCCACTAGCGTTCAATGAGCAGTTCTTC.

The chain combines TRBV5-4 with TRBJ2-2, with 8 bases lining up with TRBD1. Germline values: CDR1 SGHNT, CDR2 YYREEE (reference sequence). This CDR3 region has 17 residues. With V trimmed by 0 bases and J by 7 bases, 11 bases remained unmatched. The CDR3 loop is CASSLARGRLDGGELFF. CDR3 nucleotides: TGTGCCAGCAGCTTGGCCAGGGGGCGCCTTGATGGCGGGGAGCTGTTTTTT.

This chain links TRBV6-6 with TRBJ2-1; 12 bases align to TRBD1. The CDR3 runs 17 residues. The V and J ends lost 5 bases and 2 bases, in that order; junction bases with no gene match: 7. CDR1 and CDR2 (germline): MNHNY, SVGAGI (reference sequence). CDR3 region: CASSPGQGATAYNEQFF. In DNA form, the CDR3 reads TGTGCCAGCAGTCCGGGACAGGGGGCGACCGCCTACAATGAGCAGTTCTTC.

This chain uses TRBV7-9 with TRBJ2-7; TRBD1 is a possible D gene (5 bases). The CDR3 extends over 15 amino acids. Germline V lookup: CDR1 SEHNR, CDR2 FQNEAQ (reference sequence). Trimming removed 1 base at V and 3 bases at J, with 13 bases between. The CDR3: CASSLGQIAVYEQYF. In DNA form, the CDR3 reads TGTGCCAGCAGCTTAGGACAGATCGCGGTCTACGAGCAGTACTTC.

Notes on this clone: This sample includes further DNA sequences coding for the same CDR3. V usage is TRBV6-2 or TRBV6-3 and J usage is TRBJ2-5; D uncertain. CDR1 and CDR2 (germline): MNHEY, SVGEGT. V lost 3 bases to trimming and J lost 5 bases, with 7 bases between them. The CDR3 length is 12 residues. The CDR3, as DNA: TGTGCCAGCAGTTATTCATGGGAGACCCAGTACTTC. Protein: CASSYSWETQYF.

This chain uses TRBV5-1 with TRBJ2-1; 14 nucleotides match TRBD2. After removal of 4 bases from V and 0 bases from J, the junction contained 9 bases not matched to a gene. Per germline, CDR1 SGHRS and CDR2 YFSETQ. This CDR3 comprises 19 residues. The CDR3 nucleotides read TGCGCCAGCAGCCCGGGACTAGCGGGAGCCACTAGCTCCTACAATGAGCAGTTCTTC. It translates to CASSPGLAGATSSYNEQFF.